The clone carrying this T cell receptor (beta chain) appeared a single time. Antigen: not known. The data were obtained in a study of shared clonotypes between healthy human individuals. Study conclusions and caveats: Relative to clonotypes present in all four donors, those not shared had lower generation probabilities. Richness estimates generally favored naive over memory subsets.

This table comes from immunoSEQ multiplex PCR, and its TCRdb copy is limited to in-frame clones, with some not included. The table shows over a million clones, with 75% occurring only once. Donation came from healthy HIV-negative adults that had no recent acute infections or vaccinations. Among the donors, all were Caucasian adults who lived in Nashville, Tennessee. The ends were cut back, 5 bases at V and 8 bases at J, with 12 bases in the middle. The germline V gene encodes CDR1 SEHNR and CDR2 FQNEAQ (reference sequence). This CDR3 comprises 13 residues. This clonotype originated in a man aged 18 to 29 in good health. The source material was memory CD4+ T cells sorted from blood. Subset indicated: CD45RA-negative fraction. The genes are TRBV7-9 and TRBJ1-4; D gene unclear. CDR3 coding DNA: TGTGCCAGCAGCCCCCCGGGCTTGGAAAAACTGTTTTTT. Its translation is CASSPPGLEKLFF.